These 9 T cell receptor beta chains originate from one sample sequenced in a study of OX40 agonist ivuxolimab in advanced cancers. Assay used: immunoSEQ multiplex PCR; TCRdb lists only in-frame clones, some missing. The sample yields roughly 87,000 clones, about 90% seen once. Sequenced material: CD4+ or CD8+ T cells sorted from blood, taken in a trial of the OX40 agonist ivuxolimab. The receptor set was obtained from an adult with an advanced solid tumor such as melanoma, head and neck, liver or kidney cancer.

The chain combines TRBV28 with TRBJ2-7; 7 bases are shared with TRBD2. This CDR3 spans 17 amino acids. The ends lost 2 bases at V and 1 base at J; junction bases unmatched: 11. Germline assignment: CDR1 MDHEN and CDR2 SYDVKM. CDR3 in amino acids: CASSLTYPSGQSYEQYV. CDR3 in DNA: TGTGCCAGCAGTTTAACCTATCCTAGCGGACAATCCTACGAGCAGTACGTC.

This chain links TRBV6-1 with TRBJ1-5, with D possibly being TRBD1 (5 bases). The V end was cut by 8 bases, the J end by 3 bases, with 11 bases between. CDR3 size: 13 residues. Germline CDR1 MNHNS, CDR2 SASEGT. CDR3 residues: CASSGLINQPQHF. The CDR3 DNA sequence: TGTGCCAGCTCGGGACTTATCAATCAGCCCCAGCATTTT.

The V call is TRBV28, the J call TRBJ1-5; TRBD1 matches 7 bases. The germline CDR1 and CDR2 sequences are MDHEN and SYDVKM. After removal of 8 bases from V and 0 bases from J, the junction contained 7 bases not matched to a gene. This CDR3 comprises 15 residues. CDR3 residues: CASLKTGYSNQPQHF. CDR3 nucleotides: TGTGCCAGCCTAAAGACAGGGTATAGCAATCAGCCCCAGCATTTT.

The chain combines TRBV25-1 with TRBJ2-2; D remains unclear. The V and J ends lost 5 bases and 0 bases respectively, with 13 bases between them. The CDR3 sequence is 16 residues long. Per germline, CDR1 MGHDK and CDR2 SYGVNS. The DNA for the CDR3 is TGTGCCAGCAGTAGTAGCATCCCTACGAACACCGGGGAGCTGTTTTTT. Translating gives CASSSSIPTNTGELFF.

The V call is TRBV28, the J call TRBJ2-7; D gene unclear. Germline V CDR1 and CDR2: MDHEN, SYDVKM. The CDR3 is 14 amino acids. Between the trimmed V and J ends, which lost 5 bases and 2 bases, there was a span of 13 bases. DNA for the CDR3: TGTGCCAGCAGTCCCCTAAGTGAGACCTACGAGCAGTACTTC. Translation gives CASSPLSETYEQYF.

CDR3 DNA sequence: TGTGCCAGCAGCTTTGGGCAGAATCAGCCCCAGCATTTT. It translates to CASSFGQNQPQHF. The chain couples TRBV7-3 to TRBJ1-5; D is uncertain. Between the trimmed V and J ends, which lost 3 bases and 4 bases, there was a span of 7 bases. Looked up from germline, CDR1 is SGHTA and CDR2 is FQGTGA. This CDR3 is 13 amino acids long.

This chain joins TRBV9 and TRBJ2-2; possible D gene TRBD2, 5 bases. This CDR3 has 15 amino acids. Germline CDR1 and CDR2: SGDLS and YYNGEE. Trimming pared 4 bases from V and 2 bases from J, leaving 12 bases between. The CDR3 DNA reads TGTGCCAGCAGCCCCGTTGGAGGTAACACCGGGGAGCTGTTTTTT. It translates to CASSPVGGNTGELFF.

The chain carries TRBV6-4 and TRBJ1-1; 8 bases are shared with TRBD1. The CDR3 runs 15 residues. Germline CDR1 MRHNA, CDR2 SNTAGT. The V and J ends lost 6 bases and 1 base, in that order; junction bases with no gene match: 7. The CDR3 DNA is TGTGCCAGCAGCACCTCCGGGACAGGGAACACTGAAGCTTTCTTT. It is translated as CASSTSGTGNTEAFF.

The chain recombines TRBV28 with TRBJ1-1, with a possible D match to TRBD1 (5 bases). Germline CDR1 and CDR2: MDHEN and SYDVKM. Trimming took 2 bases from V and 5 from J, leaving 12 bases between them. CDR3 size: 14 residues. CDR3: CASSLLGAVTEAFF. Here the CDR3 DNA reads TGTGCCAGCAGTTTACTAGGGGCGGTTACTGAAGCTTTCTTT.